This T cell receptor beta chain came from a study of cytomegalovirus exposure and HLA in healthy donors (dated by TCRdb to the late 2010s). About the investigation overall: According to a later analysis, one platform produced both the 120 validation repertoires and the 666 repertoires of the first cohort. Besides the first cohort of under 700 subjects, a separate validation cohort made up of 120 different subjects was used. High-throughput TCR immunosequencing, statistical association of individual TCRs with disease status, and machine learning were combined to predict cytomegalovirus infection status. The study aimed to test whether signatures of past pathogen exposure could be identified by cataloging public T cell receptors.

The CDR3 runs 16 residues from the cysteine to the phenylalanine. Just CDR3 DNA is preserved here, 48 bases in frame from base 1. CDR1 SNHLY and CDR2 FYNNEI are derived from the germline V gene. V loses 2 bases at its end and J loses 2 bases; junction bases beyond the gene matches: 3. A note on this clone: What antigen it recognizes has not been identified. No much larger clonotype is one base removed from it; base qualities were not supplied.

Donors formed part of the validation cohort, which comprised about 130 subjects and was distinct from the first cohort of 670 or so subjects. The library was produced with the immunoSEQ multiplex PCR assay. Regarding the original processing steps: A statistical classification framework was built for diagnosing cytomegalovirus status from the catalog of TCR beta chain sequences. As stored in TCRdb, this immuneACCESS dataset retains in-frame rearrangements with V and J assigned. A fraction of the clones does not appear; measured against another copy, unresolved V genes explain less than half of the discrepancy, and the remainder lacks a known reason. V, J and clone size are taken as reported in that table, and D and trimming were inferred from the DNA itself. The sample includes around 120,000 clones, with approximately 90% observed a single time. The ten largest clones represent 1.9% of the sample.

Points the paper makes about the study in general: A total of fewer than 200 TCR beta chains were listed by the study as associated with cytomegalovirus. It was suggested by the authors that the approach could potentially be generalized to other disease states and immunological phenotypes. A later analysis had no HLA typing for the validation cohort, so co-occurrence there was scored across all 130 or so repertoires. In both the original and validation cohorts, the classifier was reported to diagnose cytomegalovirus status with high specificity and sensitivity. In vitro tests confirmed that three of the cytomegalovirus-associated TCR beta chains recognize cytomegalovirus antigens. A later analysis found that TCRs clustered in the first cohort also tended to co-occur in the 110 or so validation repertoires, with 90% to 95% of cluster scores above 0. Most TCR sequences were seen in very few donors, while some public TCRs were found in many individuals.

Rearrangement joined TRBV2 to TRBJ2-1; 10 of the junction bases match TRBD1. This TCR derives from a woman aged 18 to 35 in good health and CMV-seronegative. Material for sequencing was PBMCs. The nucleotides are TGTGCCAGCAGTGAATTCGGACAGGGGGCCTACAATGAGCAGTTCTTC. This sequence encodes CASSEFGQGAYNEQFF.